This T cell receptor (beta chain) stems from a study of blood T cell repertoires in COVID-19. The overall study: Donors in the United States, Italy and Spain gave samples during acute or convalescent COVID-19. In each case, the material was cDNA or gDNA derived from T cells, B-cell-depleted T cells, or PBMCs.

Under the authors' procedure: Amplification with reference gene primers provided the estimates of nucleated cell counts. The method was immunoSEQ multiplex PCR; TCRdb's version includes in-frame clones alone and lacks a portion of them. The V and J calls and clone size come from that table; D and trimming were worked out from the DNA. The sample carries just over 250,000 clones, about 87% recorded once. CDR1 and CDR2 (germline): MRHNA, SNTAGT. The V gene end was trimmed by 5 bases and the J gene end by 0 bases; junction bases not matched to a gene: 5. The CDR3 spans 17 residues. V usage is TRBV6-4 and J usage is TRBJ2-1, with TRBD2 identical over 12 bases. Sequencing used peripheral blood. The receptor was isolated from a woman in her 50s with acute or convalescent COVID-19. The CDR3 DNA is TGTGCCAGCAGTCTACTAGCGGGAGGCCCCTCCTACAATGAGCAGTTCTTC. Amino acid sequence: CASSLLAGGPSYNEQFF.